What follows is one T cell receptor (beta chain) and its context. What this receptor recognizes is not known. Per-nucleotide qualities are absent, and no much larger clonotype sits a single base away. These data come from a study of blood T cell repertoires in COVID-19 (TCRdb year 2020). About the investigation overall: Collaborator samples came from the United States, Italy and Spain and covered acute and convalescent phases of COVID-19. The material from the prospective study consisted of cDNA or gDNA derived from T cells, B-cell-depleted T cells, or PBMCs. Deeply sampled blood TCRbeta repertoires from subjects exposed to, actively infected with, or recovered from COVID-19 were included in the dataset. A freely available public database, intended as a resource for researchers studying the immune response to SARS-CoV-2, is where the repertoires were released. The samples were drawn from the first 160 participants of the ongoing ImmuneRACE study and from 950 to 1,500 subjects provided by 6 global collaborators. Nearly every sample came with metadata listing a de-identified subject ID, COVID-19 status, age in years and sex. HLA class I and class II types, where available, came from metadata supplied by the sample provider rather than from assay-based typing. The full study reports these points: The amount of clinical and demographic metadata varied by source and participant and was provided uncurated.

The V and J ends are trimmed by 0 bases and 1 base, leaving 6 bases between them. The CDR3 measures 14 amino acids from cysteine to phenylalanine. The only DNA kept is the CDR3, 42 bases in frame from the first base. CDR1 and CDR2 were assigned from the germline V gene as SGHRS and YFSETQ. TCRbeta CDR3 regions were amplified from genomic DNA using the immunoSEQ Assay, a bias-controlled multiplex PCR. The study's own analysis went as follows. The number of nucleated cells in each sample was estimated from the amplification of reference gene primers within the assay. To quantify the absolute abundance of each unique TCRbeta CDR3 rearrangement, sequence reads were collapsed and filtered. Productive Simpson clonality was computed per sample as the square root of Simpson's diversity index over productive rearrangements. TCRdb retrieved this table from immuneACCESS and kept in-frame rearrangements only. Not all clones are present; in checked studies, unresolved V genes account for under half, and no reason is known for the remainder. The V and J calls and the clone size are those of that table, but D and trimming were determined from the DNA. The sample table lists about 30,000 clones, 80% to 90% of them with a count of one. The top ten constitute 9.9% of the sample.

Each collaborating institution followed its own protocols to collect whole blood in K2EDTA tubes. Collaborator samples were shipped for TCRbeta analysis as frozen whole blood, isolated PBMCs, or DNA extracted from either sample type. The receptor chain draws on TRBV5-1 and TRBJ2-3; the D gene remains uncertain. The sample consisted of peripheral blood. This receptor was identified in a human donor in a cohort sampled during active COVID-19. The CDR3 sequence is CASSLAVGTDTQYF. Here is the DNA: TGCGCCAGCAGCTTGGCGGTAGGCACAGATACGCAGTATTTT.